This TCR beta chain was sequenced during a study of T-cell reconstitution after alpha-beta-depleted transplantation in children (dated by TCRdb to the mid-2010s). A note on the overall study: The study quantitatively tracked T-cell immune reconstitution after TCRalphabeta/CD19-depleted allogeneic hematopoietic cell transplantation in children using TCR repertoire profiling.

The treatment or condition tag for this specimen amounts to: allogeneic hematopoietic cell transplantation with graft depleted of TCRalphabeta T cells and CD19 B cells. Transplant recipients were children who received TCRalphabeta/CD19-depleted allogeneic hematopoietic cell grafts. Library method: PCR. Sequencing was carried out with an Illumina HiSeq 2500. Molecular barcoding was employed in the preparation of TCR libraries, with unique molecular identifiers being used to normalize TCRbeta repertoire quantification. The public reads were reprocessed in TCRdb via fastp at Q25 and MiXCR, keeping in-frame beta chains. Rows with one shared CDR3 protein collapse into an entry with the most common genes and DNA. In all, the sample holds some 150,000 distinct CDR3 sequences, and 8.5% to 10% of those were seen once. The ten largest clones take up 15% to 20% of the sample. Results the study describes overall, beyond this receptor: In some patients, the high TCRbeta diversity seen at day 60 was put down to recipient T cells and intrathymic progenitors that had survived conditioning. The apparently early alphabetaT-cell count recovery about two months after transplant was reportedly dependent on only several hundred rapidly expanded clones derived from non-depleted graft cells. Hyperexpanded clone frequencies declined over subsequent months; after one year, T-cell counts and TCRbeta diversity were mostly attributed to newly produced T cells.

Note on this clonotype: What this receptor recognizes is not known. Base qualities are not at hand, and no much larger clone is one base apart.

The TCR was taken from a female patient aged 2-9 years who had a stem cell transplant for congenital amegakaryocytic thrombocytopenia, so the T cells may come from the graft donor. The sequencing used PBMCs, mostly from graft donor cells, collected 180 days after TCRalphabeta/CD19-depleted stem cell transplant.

CDR3 loop: CASSGGSWGYNEQFF. In nucleotide form, the sequence is TGTGCCAGCAGCGGGGGGAGCTGGGGGTACAATGAGCAGTTCTTC. The receptor chain draws on TRBV12-3 or TRBV12-4 and TRBJ2-1, with 7 junctional bases fitting TRBD2. The CDR3 runs 15 amino acids, cysteine and phenylalanine included. Left in the record is the CDR3 DNA by itself, 45 bases read in frame from the first base. After removal of 6 bases from V and 4 bases from J, the junction retains 9 bases not matched to a gene.